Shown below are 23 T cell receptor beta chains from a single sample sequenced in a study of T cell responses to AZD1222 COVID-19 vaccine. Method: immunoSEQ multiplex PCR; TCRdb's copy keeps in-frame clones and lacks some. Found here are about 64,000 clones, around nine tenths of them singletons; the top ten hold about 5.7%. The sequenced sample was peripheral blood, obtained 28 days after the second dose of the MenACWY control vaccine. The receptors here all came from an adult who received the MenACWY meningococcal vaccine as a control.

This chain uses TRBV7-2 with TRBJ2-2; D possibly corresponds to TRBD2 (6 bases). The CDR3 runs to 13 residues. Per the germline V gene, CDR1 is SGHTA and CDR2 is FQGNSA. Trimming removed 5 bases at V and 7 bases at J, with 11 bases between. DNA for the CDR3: TGTGCCAGCAGCCGAGACGGGGGCGGGGAGCTGTTTTTT. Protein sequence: CASSRDGGGELFF.

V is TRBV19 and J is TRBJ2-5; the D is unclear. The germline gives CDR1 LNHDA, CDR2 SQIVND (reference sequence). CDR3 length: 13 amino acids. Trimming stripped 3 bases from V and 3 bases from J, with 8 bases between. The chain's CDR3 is CASSINLKETQYF. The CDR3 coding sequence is TGTGCCAGTAGTATTAACCTAAAAGAGACCCAGTACTTC.

DNA for the CDR3: TGTGCCAGCAGTTTTTTGGGGGCTTCAACTAATGAAAAACTGTTTTTT. Protein product: CASSFLGASTNEKLFF. J is TRBJ1-4 and V is TRBV28; tentative D call: TRBD1 (6 bases). The V and J ends lost 3 bases and 0 bases respectively, with 11 bases between them. Germline assignment: CDR1 MDHEN and CDR2 SYDVKM. This CDR3 region has 16 residues. Together with reference TRBV28 and TRBJ1-4, the CDR3 gives the full variable domain: DVKVTQSSRYLVKRTGEKVFLECVQDMDHENMFWYRQDPGLGLRLIYFSYDVKMKEKGDIPEGYSVSREKKERFSLILESASTNQTSMYLCASSFLGASTNEKLFFGSGTQLSVL.

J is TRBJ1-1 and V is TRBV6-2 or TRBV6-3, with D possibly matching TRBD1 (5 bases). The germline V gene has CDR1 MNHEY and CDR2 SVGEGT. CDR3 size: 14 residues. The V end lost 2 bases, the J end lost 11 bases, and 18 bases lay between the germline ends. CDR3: CASSYDALAGFAFF. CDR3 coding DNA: TGTGCCAGCAGTTACGACGCCTTGGCAGGGTTCGCTTTCTTT.

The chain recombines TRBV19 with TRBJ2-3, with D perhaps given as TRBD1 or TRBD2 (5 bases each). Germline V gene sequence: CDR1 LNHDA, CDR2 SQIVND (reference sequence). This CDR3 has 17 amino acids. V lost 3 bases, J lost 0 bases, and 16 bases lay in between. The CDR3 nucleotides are TGTGCCAGTAGTATGGGACGAATAAGGACTAGCACAGATACGCAGTATTTT. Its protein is CASSMGRIRTSTDTQYF. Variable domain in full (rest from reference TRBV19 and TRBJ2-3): DGGITQSPKYLFRKEGQNVTLSCEQNLNHDAMYWYRQDPGQGLRLIYYSQIVNDFQKGDIAEGYSVSREKKESFPLTVTSAQKNPTAFYLCASSMGRIRTSTDTQYFGPGTRLTVL.

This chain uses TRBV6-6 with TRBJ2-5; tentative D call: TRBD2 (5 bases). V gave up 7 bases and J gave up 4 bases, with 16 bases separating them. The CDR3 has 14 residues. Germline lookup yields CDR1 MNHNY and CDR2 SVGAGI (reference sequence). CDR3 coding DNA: TGTGCCAGCAAAGGCGGAGACGGAGGAGAGACCCAGTACTTC. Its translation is CASKGGDGGETQYF.

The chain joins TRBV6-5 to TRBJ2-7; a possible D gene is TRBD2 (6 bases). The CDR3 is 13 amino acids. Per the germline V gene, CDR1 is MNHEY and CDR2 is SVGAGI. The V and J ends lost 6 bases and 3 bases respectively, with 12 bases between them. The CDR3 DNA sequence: TGTGCCAGCAGCGGGACTCCCAACTACGAGCAGTACTTC. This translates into CASSGTPNYEQYF.

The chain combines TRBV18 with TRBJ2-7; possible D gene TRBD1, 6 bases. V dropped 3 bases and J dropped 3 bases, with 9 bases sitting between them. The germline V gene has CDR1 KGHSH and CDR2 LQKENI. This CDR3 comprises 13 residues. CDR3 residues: CASSPWDIYEQYF. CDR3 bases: TGTGCCAGCTCACCCTGGGACATCTACGAGCAGTACTTC.

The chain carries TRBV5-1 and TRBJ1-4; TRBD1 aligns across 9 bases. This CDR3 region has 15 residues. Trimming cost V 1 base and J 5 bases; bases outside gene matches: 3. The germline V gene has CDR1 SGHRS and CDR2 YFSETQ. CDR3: CASSLTGTGNEKLFF. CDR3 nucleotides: TGCGCCAGCAGCTTGACCGGGACAGGGAATGAAAAACTGTTTTTT.

CDR3 loop: CASSPGRADTQYF. CDR3 nucleotide sequence: TGCGCCAGCAGCCCCGGGCGAGCAGATACGCAGTATTTT. This sequence joins TRBV10-2 and TRBJ2-3; D remains ambiguous. This CDR3 is built from 13 residues. The V gene's germline CDR1 is WSHSY and CDR2 SAAADI. Trimming cost V 6 bases and J 4 bases, with 11 bases left between them.

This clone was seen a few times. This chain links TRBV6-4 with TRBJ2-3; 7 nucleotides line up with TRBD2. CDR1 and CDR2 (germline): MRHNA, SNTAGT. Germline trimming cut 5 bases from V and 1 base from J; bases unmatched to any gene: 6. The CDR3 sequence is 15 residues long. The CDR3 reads CASSLAAGGTDTQYF. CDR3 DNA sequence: TGTGCCAGCAGTTTGGCGGCGGGGGGCACAGATACGCAGTATTTT.

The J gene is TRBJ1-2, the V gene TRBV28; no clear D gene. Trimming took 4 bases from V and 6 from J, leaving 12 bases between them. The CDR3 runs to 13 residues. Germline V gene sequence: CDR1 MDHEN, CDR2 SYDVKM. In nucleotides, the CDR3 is TGTGCCAGCAGTTCCCCTCCAGGACATGGCTACACCTTC. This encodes CASSSPPGHGYTF.

CDR3 sequence: CASSLEGRGAGETQYF. Here the CDR3 DNA reads TGTGCCAGCAGCTTGGAGGGGAGGGGGGCGGGGGAGACCCAGTACTTC. The chain uses TRBV7-2 and TRBJ2-5; weak D call: TRBD2 (7 bases). V was cut by 3 bases and J by 5 bases, with 19 bases left in between. The CDR3 consists of 16 residues. The germline CDR1 and CDR2 sequences are SGHTA and FQGNSA.

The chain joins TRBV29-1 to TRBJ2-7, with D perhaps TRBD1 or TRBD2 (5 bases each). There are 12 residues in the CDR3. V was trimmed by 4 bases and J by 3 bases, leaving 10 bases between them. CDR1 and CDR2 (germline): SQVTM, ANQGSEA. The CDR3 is CSVGVGVYEQYF. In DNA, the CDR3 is TGCAGCGTTGGGGTGGGGGTCTACGAGCAGTACTTC.

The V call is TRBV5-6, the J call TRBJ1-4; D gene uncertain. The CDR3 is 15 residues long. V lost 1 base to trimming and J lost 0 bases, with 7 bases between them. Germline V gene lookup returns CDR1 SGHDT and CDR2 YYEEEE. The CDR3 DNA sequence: TGTGCCAGCAGCTTGATGGTCTCAACTAATGAAAAACTGTTTTTT. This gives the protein CASSLMVSTNEKLFF.

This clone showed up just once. For the CDR3, the DNA is TGCGCCAGCACGCAAGGGGGCAATCAGCCCCAGCATTTT. The encoded protein is CASTQGGNQPQHF. The rearrangement joins TRBV10-2 to TRBJ1-5; the D gene is possibly TRBD1 (5 bases). Trimming stripped 7 bases from V and 2 bases from J, with 9 bases between. The V gene's germline CDR1 is WSHSY and CDR2 SAAADI. The CDR3 runs 13 residues.

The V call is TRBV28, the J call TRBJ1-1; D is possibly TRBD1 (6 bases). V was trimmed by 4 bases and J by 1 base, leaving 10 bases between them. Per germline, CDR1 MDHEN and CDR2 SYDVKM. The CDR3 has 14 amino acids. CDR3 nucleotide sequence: TGTGCCAGCAGTTCACCGGGACAGAACACTGAAGCTTTCTTT. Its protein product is CASSSPGQNTEAFF.

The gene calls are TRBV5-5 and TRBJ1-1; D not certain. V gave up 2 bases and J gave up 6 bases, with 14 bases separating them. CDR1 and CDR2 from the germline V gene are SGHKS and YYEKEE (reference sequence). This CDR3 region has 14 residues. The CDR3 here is CASSFGRSRPEAFF. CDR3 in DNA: TGTGCCAGCAGCTTCGGTCGGAGCCGCCCTGAAGCTTTCTTT.

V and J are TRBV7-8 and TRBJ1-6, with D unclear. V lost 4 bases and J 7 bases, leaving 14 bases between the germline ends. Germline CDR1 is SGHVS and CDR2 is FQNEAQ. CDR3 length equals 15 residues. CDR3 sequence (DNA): TGTGCCAGCAGCTCCGCAGACGTGGGGAATTCACCCCTCCACTTT. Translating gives CASSSADVGNSPLHF. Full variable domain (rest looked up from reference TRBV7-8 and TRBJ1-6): GAGVSQSPRYKVAKRGQDVALRCDPISGHVSLFWYQQALGQGPEFLTYFQNEAQLDKSGLPSDRFFAERPEGSVSTLKIQRTQQEDSAVYLCASSSADVGNSPLHFGNGTRLTVT.

The CDR3 DNA is TGTGCCAGCAGCTTCCCCAGAGAGACCCAGTACTTC. It codes for CASSFPRETQYF. V and J are TRBV7-9 and TRBJ2-5; D call uncertain. V lost 3 bases and J 4 bases, leaving 6 bases between the germline ends. This CDR3 is built from 12 residues. CDR1 SEHNR and CDR2 FQNEAQ come from the germline V gene (reference sequence).

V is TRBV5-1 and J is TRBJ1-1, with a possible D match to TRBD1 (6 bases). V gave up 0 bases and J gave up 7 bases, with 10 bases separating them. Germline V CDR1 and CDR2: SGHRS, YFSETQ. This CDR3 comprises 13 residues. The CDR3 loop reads CASSLVQGGEAFF. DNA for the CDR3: TGCGCCAGCAGCTTGGTACAGGGAGGTGAAGCTTTCTTT.

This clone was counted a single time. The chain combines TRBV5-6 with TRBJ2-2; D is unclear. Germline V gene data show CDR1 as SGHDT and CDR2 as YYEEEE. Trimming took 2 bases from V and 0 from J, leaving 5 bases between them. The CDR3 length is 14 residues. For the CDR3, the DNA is TGTGCCAGCAGCTTAGCCTCGAACACCGGGGAGCTGTTTTTT. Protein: CASSLASNTGELFF.

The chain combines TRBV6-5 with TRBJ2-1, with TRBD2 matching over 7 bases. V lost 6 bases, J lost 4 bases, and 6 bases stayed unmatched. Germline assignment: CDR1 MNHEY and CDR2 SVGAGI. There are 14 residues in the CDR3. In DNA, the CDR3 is TGTGCCAGCAGAAAGAGCGGGACTTACAATGAGCAGTTCTTC. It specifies CASRKSGTYNEQFF.